This T cell receptor (beta chain) was documented in a study of blood T cell repertoires in COVID-19. Germline CDR1 is GTSNPN and CDR2 is SVGIG (reference sequence). CDR3 length: 12 amino acids. The V end lost 3 bases, the J end lost 3 bases, and 8 bases lay between the germline ends. Clones were read by immunoSEQ multiplex PCR, and TCRdb kept only the in-frame ones, dropping some. The sample shows nearly 250,000 clones, approximately 85% of them seen only once. The V call is TRBV30, the J call TRBJ1-2, with a possible D match to TRBD1 (5 bases). This TCR was sampled from a woman between 50 and 59 years old with acute COVID-19. The specimen sequenced was PBMCs or T cells enriched from blood (not recorded which). The CDR3 sequence: CAWSPTDYGYTF. CDR3 DNA: TGTGCCTGGAGCCCGACAGACTATGGCTACACCTTC.